A selection of T cell receptor beta chains follows, all from one sample in a study of blood T cell repertoires in COVID-19. The data were produced by immunoSEQ multiplex PCR, yet TCRdb's version contains in-frame clones alone and is incomplete. The sample has 350,000 to 450,000 clones; 75% to 90% are singletons. Sequencing used PBMCs or T cells enriched from blood (not recorded which). These receptors came from a man aged 25-45 years who had recovered from COVID-19. The CDR3 runs from the conserved cysteine through the conserved F or W. Fields, in order: J gene, CDR3 length, V gene, D gene, clone size, CDR3 DNA, CDR3 protein. The D gene is left open where the match is weak. Clone size appears in some rows only: once, few, many, or a class for an expanded clone.

>TRBJ1-2|16|TRBV6-6|TRBD1|few
TGTGCCAGCAGTTACGTCGGGGACAGGGGAGCCTATGGCTACACCTTC
CASSYVGDRGAYGYTF
>TRBJ2-5|14|TRBV7-9|.|.
TGTGCCAGCAGCCCCGGGACATCTCAAGAGACCCAGTACTTC
CASSPGTSQETQYF
>TRBJ1-2|14|TRBV7-2|.|.
TGTGCCAGCAGCCGGGGGACTTCTAACTATGGCTACACCTTC
CASSRGTSNYGYTF
>TRBJ1-4|15|TRBV7-9|.|.
TGTGCCAGCAGCTTAAGCCGGACTGTAGGTGTAAAACTGTTTTTT
CASSLSRTVGVKLFF
>TRBJ1-2|14|TRBV28|.|.
TGTGCCAGCAGCCTCATATGGGCAGGGAGGGGCTACACCTTC
CASSLIWAGRGYTF
>TRBJ1-6|17|TRBV11-2|TRBD1|.
TGTGCCAGCAGCAGCCGGGACAGAGCTATTTTCAATTCACCCCTCCACTTT
CASSSRDRAIFNSPLHF
>TRBJ2-1|14|TRBV2|.|many
TGTGCCAGCAGTGAACGCGGGGCGTACAATGAGCAGTTCTTC
CASSERGAYNEQFF
>TRBJ2-7|16|TRBV3-1/TRBV3-2|.|.
TGTGCCAGCAGCCAAGCACGAGGACAGCGCCTTGACGAGCAGTACTTC
CASSQARGQRLDEQYF
>TRBJ2-1|15|TRBV13|TRBD2|.
TGTGCCAGCAGTCCAAGCGGGAGTGGCTACAATGAGCAGTTCTTC
CASSPSGSGYNEQFF
>TRBJ1-2|15|TRBV9|TRBD1|.
TGTGCCAGCAGCGTAGATGGGACAGGACTATGGGGCTACACCTTC
CASSVDGTGLWGYTF
>TRBJ1-1|16|TRBV13|TRBD1|.
TGTGCCAGCAGCTTAGTGGGCAGGGGGCGGACAAAGGAAGCTTTCTTT
CASSLVGRGRTKEAFF
>TRBJ2-1|14|TRBV7-2|TRBD1|few
TGTGCCAGCAGACCCGGGACAGGGGTCGATGAGCAGTTCTTC
CASRPGTGVDEQFF
>TRBJ2-3|14|TRBV3-1/TRBV3-2|.|.
TGTGCCAGCAGCCAAAGCCTCAACGGAGATACGCAGTATTTT
CASSQSLNGDTQYF
>TRBJ2-1|11|TRBV2|.|once
TGTGCCAGCAGAGCGGATATGGAGCAGTTCTTC
CASRADMEQFF
>TRBJ2-1|15|TRBV30|TRBD1|.
TGTGCCTGGAGGTTGGGGGACAGCTCCTACAATGAGCAGTTCTTC
CAWRLGDSSYNEQFF
>TRBJ1-5|13|TRBV7-9|.|.
TGTGCCAGCAGTTTCGACGGGTTTCAGCCCCAGCATTTT
CASSFDGFQPQHF
>TRBJ2-5|17|TRBV5-1|TRBD1|.
TGCGCCAGCAGCTTGGCCCAAACCACAGGGGCTGTAGAGACCCAGTACTTC
CASSLAQTTGAVETQYF
>TRBJ2-7|13|TRBV28|.|.
TGTGCCTCGAAACGGGGTACCGCCTACGAGCAGTACTTC
CASKRGTAYEQYF
>TRBJ1-2|17|TRBV27|TRBD1|.
TGTGCCAGCAGTTCCCCGACGACAGGGAAACCTAACTATGGCTACACCTTC
CASSSPTTGKPNYGYTF
>TRBJ1-2|14|TRBV7-9|.|.
TGTGCCAGCAGCACCTCCGGGAACGACTATGGCTACACCTTC
CASSTSGNDYGYTF
>TRBJ2-1|16|TRBV9|.|.
TGTGCCAGCAGCGTAGTGAGCGGAAGCTCCTACAATGAGCAGTTCTTC
CASSVVSGSSYNEQFF
>TRBJ2-6|16|TRBV28|TRBD1|.
TGTGCCAGCAGGTCGGGACAGGTAGCCGGGGCCAACGTCCTGACTTTC
CASRSGQVAGANVLTF
>TRBJ2-2|16|TRBV11-2|TRBD1|.
TGTGCCAGCAGTTTTCCATCGACAGGGGTGGCCGGGGAGCTGTTTTTT
CASSFPSTGVAGELFF
>TRBJ1-1|16|TRBV27|TRBD1|.
TGTGCCAGCAGTTTATCCCGGACAGGTTTGAACACTGAAGCTTTCTTT
CASSLSRTGLNTEAFF
>TRBJ1-2|14|TRBV28|TRBD1|.
TGTGCCAGCAGTTTGTGGGGACAGTCCTATGGCTACACCTTC
CASSLWGQSYGYTF
>TRBJ1-4|13|TRBV27|.|.
TGTGCCAGCAGTTTAACAGCTAATGAAAAACTGTTTTTT
CASSLTANEKLFF
>TRBJ1-3|11|TRBV20-1|.|.
TGCAGTGCTAGTCAGGGTCCCACCATATATTTT
CSASQGPTIYF
>TRBJ2-1|14|TRBV7-2|TRBD2|.
TGTGCCAGCAGCCCAGCGGGAGAGCCCAGTGAGCAGTTCTTC
CASSPAGEPSEQFF
>TRBJ1-1|15|TRBV20-1|.|.
TGCAGTGCTAGTAGACAGGACGGATTGATCGACGGAGCTTTCTTT
CSASRQDGLIDGAFF
>TRBJ1-1|13|TRBV30|TRBD1|.
TGTGCCTCAACCGGGACAGGGGACACTGAAGCTTTCTTT
CASTGTGDTEAFF
>TRBJ1-3|14|TRBV28|.|.
TGTGCCAGCAGTTCCCTCCGCTCTGGAAACACCATATATTTT
CASSSLRSGNTIYF
>TRBJ2-3|15|TRBV18|TRBD2|.
TGTGCCAGCTCACCTACTAGCGGGAGCACAGATACGCAGTATTTT
CASSPTSGSTDTQYF
>TRBJ1-2|15|TRBV3-1/TRBV3-2|TRBD1|.
TGTGCCAGCAGCGAGGTCCTACAGGGGGTCTATGGCTACACCTTC
CASSEVLQGVYGYTF
>TRBJ1-3|14|TRBV7-6|TRBD1|.
TGTGCCAGCGGACAGGGGGCCTCTGGAAACACCATATATTTT
CASGQGASGNTIYF
>TRBJ1-1|13|TRBV19|.|.
TGTGCCAGTAGGGCAGGGTTTCCGACTGAAGCTTTCTTT
CASRAGFPTEAFF